Shown below are 21 T cell receptor beta chains from a single sample sequenced in a study of cytomegalovirus exposure and HLA in healthy donors. PCR employed 60 Vbeta and 13 Jbeta primers. This table comes from immunoSEQ multiplex PCR, and its TCRdb copy is limited to in-frame clones, with some not included. The sample shows roughly 130,000 clones, 84% of them seen only once. The sample consisted of PBMCs. These receptors came from a man aged 50 to 59 in good health and CMV-seronegative.

This chain joins TRBV9 and TRBJ2-5; possible D gene TRBD2, 7 bases. Germline V gives CDR1 SGDLS, CDR2 YYNGEE. Trimming left V 4 bases short and J 1 base short, with 8 bases between. CDR3 length equals 13 residues. CDR3 sequence: CASSRGGQETQYF. CDR3 DNA: TGTGCCAGCAGCAGGGGGGGCCAAGAGACCCAGTACTTC.

This chain joins TRBV5-1 and TRBJ1-1; 8 bases agree with TRBD1. V dropped 4 bases and J dropped 1; count of bases not matched to a gene: 3. The CDR3 has 14 amino acids. Per the germline V gene, CDR1 is SGHRS and CDR2 is YFSETQ. Written as DNA, the CDR3 is TGCGCCAGCAGCGAAGACAGGGGGAACACTGAAGCTTTCTTT. Protein: CASSEDRGNTEAFF.

The genes are TRBV18 and TRBJ1-3; a possible D gene is TRBD1 (5 bases). The length of the CDR3 is 14 residues. Germline V gives CDR1 KGHSH, CDR2 LQKENI. V shed 3 bases and J shed 3 bases, with 9 bases lying between them. CDR3 sequence reads: CASSPTEDGNTIYF. For the CDR3, the DNA is TGTGCCAGCTCACCGACAGAAGATGGAAACACCATATATTTT.

This rearrangement joins TRBV6-1 to TRBJ1-2, with no clear D. V was trimmed by 6 bases and J by 2 bases, leaving 13 bases between them. Germline V lookup: CDR1 MNHNS, CDR2 SASEGT. The CDR3 spans 14 residues. CDR3 DNA: TGTGCCAGCAGCCCCACAGAGCTAAACTATGGCTACACCTTC. It translates to CASSPTELNYGYTF.

The V call is TRBV5-1, the J call TRBJ2-2, with D uncertain. V was cut by 0 bases and J by 4 bases, with 4 bases left in between. The germline V gene has CDR1 SGHRS and CDR2 YFSETQ. This CDR3 has 13 amino acids. The CDR3 here is CASSLDITGELFF. The DNA for the CDR3 is TGCGCCAGCAGCTTGGACATCACCGGGGAGCTGTTTTTT.

The chain uses TRBV19 and TRBJ2-7; 7 nucleotides line up with TRBD2. V shed 3 bases, J shed 2 bases, and the junction held 7 bases outside the gene matches. This CDR3 has 15 residues. Germline-derived CDR1 and CDR2 are LNHDA and SQIVND (reference sequence). The CDR3 nucleotides are TGTGCCAGTAGTATGGGAGGGAGTGGGGCCTACGAGCAGTACTTC. Its translation is CASSMGGSGAYEQYF.

This chain uses TRBV5-6 with TRBJ2-7; D perhaps matches TRBD1 (5 bases). Trimming took 2 bases from V and 2 from J, leaving 8 bases between them. This CDR3 contains 13 residues. CDR1 is SGHDT and CDR2 is YYEEEE in the germline V gene. This CDR3 reads CASSFDRPYEQYF. As DNA, the CDR3 is TGTGCCAGCAGCTTTGACAGACCCTACGAGCAGTACTTC. Combining the CDR3 with reference TRBV5-6 and TRBJ2-7 gives the whole variable domain DAGVTQSPTHLIKTRGQQVTLRCSPKSGHDTVSWYQQALGQGPQFIFQYYEEEERQRGNFPDRFSGHQFPNYSSELNVNALLLGDSALYLCASSFDRPYEQYFGPGTRLTVT.

The chain uses TRBV4-1 and TRBJ2-7; 7 bases map to TRBD1. CDR1 and CDR2 from the germline V gene are MGHRA and YSYEKL. The length of the CDR3 is 13 residues. The V segment lost 4 bases and the J segment 1 base; nucleotides outside the gene matches: 1. The CDR3 nucleotides read TGCGCCAGCAGCCGACAGGGTTCCTACGAGCAGTACTTC. It specifies CASSRQGSYEQYF.

Notes on this clone: This CDR3 is also generated by other DNA sequences in the sample. This chain connects TRBV18 to TRBJ1-2, with 8 positions matching TRBD1. The germline V gene has CDR1 KGHSH and CDR2 LQKENI. The CDR3 is made up of 15 amino acids. With 3 bases clipped from V and 8 bases from J, the junction kept 11 bases outside the gene matches. The CDR3 nucleotides are TGTGCCAGCTCACCGCGGACAGGGAGGGTTTCGGGCTACACCTTC. This gives the protein CASSPRTGRVSGYTF. The whole variable domain, filled in from reference TRBV18 and TRBJ1-2, reads NAGVMQNPRHLVRRRGQEARLRCSPMKGHSHVYWYRQLPEEGLKFMVYLQKENIIDESGMPKERFSAEFPKEGPSILRIQQVVRGDSAAYFCASSPRTGRVSGYTFGSGTRLTVV.

This clone has a handful of counts. The rearrangement links TRBV5-1 to TRBJ1-1; 8 bases are shared with TRBD1. Per the germline V gene, CDR1 is SGHRS and CDR2 is YFSETQ. The V gene end was trimmed by 4 bases and the J gene end by 4 bases; junction bases not matched to a gene: 9. The CDR3 has 15 amino acids. The CDR3 bases are TGCGCCAGCAGCGTTGGAACAGGGGGAGGCACTGAAGCTTTCTTT. It translates to CASSVGTGGGTEAFF.

The CDR3 spells CASSESQKYGYTF. DNA for the CDR3: TGTGCCAGCAGTGAGTCACAGAAGTATGGCTACACCTTC. The chain links TRBV6-1 to TRBJ1-2; D is undetermined. V was shortened by 3 bases and J by 5 bases, with 10 bases between the two germline ends. The CDR3 has 13 residues. Germline loops: CDR1 MNHNS, CDR2 SASEGT.

The chain combines TRBV4-2 with TRBJ1-4; D gene uncertain. Trimming cost V 0 bases and J 6 bases, with 8 bases left between them. Looked up from germline, CDR1 is LGHNA and CDR2 is YNFKEQ. The CDR3 extends over 14 amino acids. CDR3 residues: CASSQEVADEKLFF. As DNA, the CDR3 is TGTGCCAGCAGCCAAGAGGTAGCAGATGAAAAACTGTTTTTT.

J is TRBJ1-5 and V is TRBV7-9; possibly TRBD1 for D (6 bases). Germline V gene lookup returns CDR1 SEHNR and CDR2 FQNEAQ (reference sequence). The CDR3 is 16 amino acids. V dropped 1 base and J dropped 2 bases, with 12 bases sitting between them. The CDR3 here is CASSLDREWGNQPQHF. Written as DNA, the CDR3 is TGTGCCAGCAGCTTAGACAGGGAGTGGGGCAATCAGCCCCAGCATTTT.

V usage is TRBV6-1 and J usage is TRBJ2-5, with TRBD2 as a possible D gene (5 bases). This CDR3 comprises 15 residues. The germline gives CDR1 MNHNS, CDR2 SASEGT. Trimming removed 1 base from V and 7 bases from J, with 16 bases in between. The CDR3 is CASSEGAQPGGTQYF. CDR3 DNA sequence: TGTGCCAGCAGTGAAGGAGCCCAACCTGGAGGGACCCAGTACTTC.

The chain carries TRBV4-2 and TRBJ2-7, with a weak D call TRBD2 (5 bases). In germline, CDR1 is LGHNA, CDR2 YNFKEQ. Between the trimmed V and J ends, which lost 0 bases and 4 bases, there was a span of 13 bases. There are 15 residues in the CDR3. DNA for the CDR3: TGTGCCAGCAGCCAAGACAGTGGTGGACTGTACGAGCAGTACTTC. Translated, it gives CASSQDSGGLYEQYF.

This rearrangement joins TRBV11-3 to TRBJ2-4; TRBD1 matches at 8 bases. Looked up from germline, CDR1 is SGHNT and CDR2 is YENEEA. Germline trimming cut 4 bases from V and 0 bases from J; bases unmatched to any gene: 2. The CDR3 spans 15 residues. Written as DNA, the CDR3 is TGTGCCAGCAGCTCCGGGACAGGAGCCAAAAACATTCAGTACTTC. Protein: CASSSGTGAKNIQYF.

V and J are TRBV4-1 and TRBJ1-1, with D unclear. The CDR3 runs 15 residues. CDR1 and CDR2 (germline): MGHRA, YSYEKL. Trimming shortened V by 1 base and J by 4 bases, and 13 bases separated the two germline ends. The CDR3 DNA is TGCGCCAGCAGCCAAGTCGGCGGGTTGAGCACTGAAGCTTTCTTT. This encodes CASSQVGGLSTEAFF.

This rearrangement joins TRBV4-1 to TRBJ1-5; the D gene is possibly TRBD1 (5 bases). CDR1 and CDR2 from the germline V gene are MGHRA and YSYEKL. Trimming left V 2 bases short and J 2 bases short, with 13 bases between. The CDR3 is 16 amino acids. The CDR3 loop is CASSQSTVRGNQPQHF. The CDR3 DNA reads as TGCGCCAGCAGCCAATCGACAGTCAGAGGCAATCAGCCCCAGCATTTT.

The chain recombines TRBV19 with TRBJ1-1; D may be TRBD1 (5 bases). V shed 5 bases and J shed 5 bases, with 15 bases lying between them. Germline V gene lookup returns CDR1 LNHDA and CDR2 SQIVND (reference sequence). This CDR3 region has 14 residues. The CDR3 region is CASSPREGRTEAFF. The CDR3 DNA is TGTGCCAGTAGTCCCCGGGAGGGGCGAACTGAAGCTTTCTTT.

With regard to this clone: The same CDR3 also results from other DNA sequences found in this sample. The gene calls are TRBV29-1 and TRBJ1-2; 7 nucleotides agree with TRBD1. CDR1 is SQVTM and CDR2 is ANQGSEA in the germline V gene. Unmatched junction bases numbered 4, after V lost 6 bases and J lost 3 bases. This CDR3 spans 12 amino acids. This chain's CDR3 is CSVGTEYYGYTF. In DNA, the CDR3 is TGCAGCGTGGGGACAGAATACTATGGCTACACCTTC.

This clone appeared a few times. The rearrangement joins TRBV10-3 to TRBJ1-2, with 9 positions matching TRBD1. J lost 4 bases, V lost 4 bases, and 4 bases had no gene match. The CDR3 sequence is 14 residues long. Germline-derived CDR1 and CDR2 are ENHRY and SYGVKD. The CDR3 region is CAISVGQGTYGYTF. The CDR3 region has the DNA TGTGCCATCAGTGTGGGACAGGGAACCTATGGCTACACCTTC.